The clone carrying this T cell receptor beta chain appeared a few times. Its target is unknown. These data belong to a study of beta chain features in type 1 diabetes. Notes on the study in general: Shorter templates might be favored by PCR, equally in patients and controls. Type 1 diabetes patients showed a moderate but significant shortening of TCRB CDR3s in all four CD4+ subsets. Naive, central memory and regulatory TCRB repertoires appeared more similar among patients than healthy donors. Individuals with type 1 diabetes displayed fewer insertions and more deletions at VDJ junctions.

The study reverse transcribed the entire isolated RNA, so it sequenced expressed TCRB transcripts. Clones were read by immunoSEQ multiplex PCR, and TCRdb kept only the in-frame ones, dropping some. The sample includes 200,000 to 300,000 clones, 11% of them seen just once. It was via CD45RO/CCR7/CD25/CD127/CD95/CD27 that CD4+ naive, central memory, regulatory and stem cell-like memory cells were sorted. This sequence originates from a man aged 25-45 years with type 1 diabetes. The sequencing sample was made of naive CD4+ T cells from blood.

CDR3 nucleotides: TGTGCCAGCAGCTTGGCGGGTAATGAGGAGGGCTACACCTTC. It codes for CASSLAGNEEGYTF. The genes are TRBV5-6 and TRBJ1-2; D call uncertain. V was shortened by 0 bases and J by 8 bases, with 14 bases between the two germline ends. Germline loops: CDR1 SGHDT, CDR2 YYEEEE. There are 14 residues in the CDR3.